The entry below gives a single T cell receptor (beta chain) sequence along with its context. Its antigen is as yet unknown. As to time point: baseline, week 1 (first vaccination visit). Specified treatment: pre-vaccination baseline after standard-of-care therapy. Trimming removed 6 bases from V and 6 bases from J, with 18 bases in between. CDR3 length: 14 amino acids. Germline V gene lookup returns CDR1 ENHRY and CDR2 SYGVKD. This specimen belongs to a study of a mutant IDH1 vaccine in newly diagnosed glioma. Study context: Most patients had radiochemotherapy with temozolomide before enrollment; others had one alone. Study results and limitations: Variations in leading peripheral T cell clonotypes appeared to have no connection with pseudoprogression.

TCRdb's table, derived via immunoSEQ multiplex PCR, lists solely in-frame clones and lacks some. The sample contains tens of thousands of clones, 65% to 85% of which appear only once. The TCR originated in a man between 18 and 29 years old with glioma. V usage is TRBV10-3 and J usage is TRBJ2-7; D is perhaps TRBD2 (6 bases). The material was PBMCs, obtained from a glioma patient treated with radiotherapy, temozolomide or both. Here the CDR3 DNA reads TGTGCCATCAGGCGGGACGCAGCATTACTCGAGCAGTACTTC. Amino acids: CAIRRDAALLEQYF.